What follows are 5 T cell receptor beta chains derived from one specimen sequenced in a study of T-cell reconstitution after alpha-beta-depleted transplantation in children. A TCRbeta library incorporating unique molecular identifiers was prepared. TCRdb redid the calling of the PCR reads with MiXCR, one entry per CDR3 protein. The sample includes about 300,000 distinct CDR3 sequences, around 7.1% of them seen just once. Notes on the study in general: From newly produced T cells came most of the T-cell counts and diversity one year after transplant.

Their antigens remain unidentified. Material: peripheral blood, obtained 360 days after TCRalphabeta/CD19-depleted stem cell transplant. The origin of the receptors is a female patient younger than 10 who had a stem cell transplant for Fanconi anemia, so the T cells may come from the graft donor.

In regard to this clonotype: This is likely a read error, given that the CDR3 carries no conserved phenylalanine or tryptophan at its end. The rearrangement joins TRBV6-1 to TRBJ1-1; 10 bases match TRBD1. The CDR3 has 16 residues. Germline loops: CDR1 MNHNS, CDR2 SASEGT. V gave up 6 bases and J gave up 4 bases; unmatched junction bases: 11. The CDR3 bases are TGTGCCAGCAGCGACGCTAGACAGGGGGCCATCACTGAAGCTTTCATT. Translated, it gives CASSDARQGAITEAFI.

A remark on this clonotype: The junction departs from germline at one end; a sequencing error may be responsible. The chain has TRBV7-9 and TRBJ2-7; unclear D gene. In germline, CDR1 is SEHNR, CDR2 FQNEAQ (reference sequence). The CDR3 extends over 11 amino acids. The CDR3 region is CASSLNADTHF. CDR3 sequence (DNA): TGTGCCAGCAGCCTTAACGCAGACACCCACTTC.

This clonotype was counted at least ten times. The chain employs TRBV5-1 and TRBJ2-3; TRBD2 matches 11 bases. The CDR3 spans 19 residues. Germline V lookup: CDR1 SGHRS, CDR2 YFSETQ. J was trimmed by 6 bases and V by 2 bases; bases with no gene match: 17. CDR3 sequence: CASSLHPPHTSGGLDTQYF. For the CDR3, the DNA is TGCGCCAGCAGCTTACACCCCCCCCACACTAGCGGGGGTTTGGATACGCAGTATTTT.

V usage is TRBV4-1 and J usage is TRBJ2-3, with D uncertain. Germline V gene sequence: CDR1 MGHRA, CDR2 YSYEKL. CDR3 length: 17 amino acids. V dropped 6 bases and J dropped 1 base, with 20 bases sitting between them. The CDR3 spells CASSKSPSVAGTDTQYF. The CDR3 bases are TGCGCCAGCAGTAAATCCCCTTCGGTCGCGGGCACAGATACGCAGTATTTT.

In this sample, this clonotype turned up many times. The chain joins TRBV7-9 to TRBJ2-7; D unresolved. V lost 1 base and J lost 7, with 20 bases in between. Germline values: CDR1 SEHNR, CDR2 FQNEAQ (reference sequence). The CDR3 loop spans 16 amino acids. CDR3 loop: CASSLGGRLEAREQYF. The CDR3 DNA reads as TGTGCCAGCAGCTTAGGAGGTCGCCTAGAGGCTCGGGAGCAGTACTTC.